What follows is one TCR beta chain and its context. No antigen is known for it. The germline gives CDR1 MNHNS, CDR2 SASEGT. CDR3 length: 15 amino acids. The ends were cut back, 5 bases at V and 3 bases at J, with 16 bases in the middle. Only in-frame clones appear in the TCRdb table, and some are missing; sequencing was by immunoSEQ multiplex PCR. Of tens of thousands of clones in the sample, approximately 96% were seen once. The data derive from a study of siplizumab effects on memory and regulatory T cells. Study conclusions and caveats: Naive T cells looked more diverse than memory cells, and they looked like major contributors to the alloresponse.

This clonotype originated in a human donor in good health. The V call is TRBV6-1, the J call TRBJ1-1, with D hard to call. The sample consisted of naive CD4+ T cells sorted from blood. The CDR3, as DNA: TGTGCCAGCAGTTCCCCAGACACCGGAGACACTGAAGCTTTCTTT. Translation gives CASSSPDTGDTEAFF.